This T cell receptor (beta chain) was documented in a study of cytomegalovirus exposure and HLA in healthy donors. Nominally healthy donors provided the samples, though records likely missed some immune exposures. The primer mix had 60 Vbeta and 13 Jbeta primers. The assay was immunoSEQ multiplex PCR, and TCRdb's table has in-frame clones only and misses some. This sample has approximately 44,000 clones, with around 65% found just once. Deletions cut 7 bases from V and 0 bases from J, with 20 bases between. The germline CDR1 and CDR2 sequences are SGHRS and YFSETQ. This CDR3 region has 17 residues. The genes are TRBV5-1 and TRBJ2-1, with D perhaps matching TRBD2 (6 bases). The sequenced sample consisted of PBMCs. This clonotype was sampled from a human donor in good health. The CDR3 DNA is TGCGCCAGCCGAAACATGAAGGCGGGGCCCTCCTACAATGAGCAGTTCTTC. It yields the protein CASRNMKAGPSYNEQFF.